A selection of T cell receptor beta chains follows, all from one sample in a study of cytomegalovirus exposure and HLA in healthy donors. The protocol was immunoSEQ multiplex PCR, while the TCRdb copy is restricted to in-frame clones and leaves out a portion. The sample has 150,000 to 200,000 clones; almost 85% are singletons. Material: PBMCs. The receptors were gathered from a woman between 45 and 60 years old in good health and CMV-seronegative. CDR3s include the opening cysteine and the closing phenylalanine or tryptophan. Each record gives: J gene, clone size, CDR3 length, V gene, D gene, CDR3 protein, CDR3 DNA. The D gene is left open where the match is weak. The listing skips clone size in some rows; elsewhere it reads once, few, many or a size class.

j_call: TRBJ1-5; clone_size: .; cdr3_length: 20; v_call: TRBV28; d_call: TRBD1; cdr3_aa: CASSFPLFPGQGLSNQPQHF; cdr3_nt: TGTGCCAGCAGTTTTCCACTCTTTCCGGGACAGGGGTTGAGCAATCAGCCCCAGCATTTT
j_call: TRBJ2-3; clone_size: .; cdr3_length: 14; v_call: TRBV6-1; d_call: TRBD1; cdr3_aa: CASSEGQTTDTQYF; cdr3_nt: TGTGCCAGCAGTGAGGGACAGACCACAGATACGCAGTATTTT
j_call: TRBJ2-3; clone_size: few; cdr3_length: 15; v_call: TRBV9; d_call: TRBD2; cdr3_aa: CASSLAGGFTDTQYF; cdr3_nt: TGTGCCAGCAGTCTAGCGGGAGGGTTCACAGATACGCAGTATTTT
j_call: TRBJ1-1; clone_size: once; cdr3_length: 11; v_call: TRBV6-1; d_call: .; cdr3_aa: CASSPDSEAFF; cdr3_nt: TGTGCCAGCAGTCCGGACAGTGAAGCTTTCTTT
j_call: TRBJ2-3; clone_size: once; cdr3_length: 14; v_call: TRBV6-5; d_call: .; cdr3_aa: CASTHGSARDTQYF; cdr3_nt: TGTGCCAGCACTCACGGTTCGGCCAGGGATACGCAGTATTTT
j_call: TRBJ2-7; clone_size: .; cdr3_length: 14; v_call: TRBV30; d_call: TRBD2; cdr3_aa: CAWPATSGSYEQYF; cdr3_nt: TGTGCCTGGCCTGCGACTAGCGGCTCCTACGAGCAGTACTTC
j_call: TRBJ1-2; clone_size: .; cdr3_length: 14; v_call: TRBV6-4; d_call: TRBD1; cdr3_aa: CASTPSRDSYGYTF; cdr3_nt: TGTGCCAGCACCCCCAGCAGGGACAGCTATGGCTACACCTTC
j_call: TRBJ2-7; clone_size: once; cdr3_length: 15; v_call: TRBV27; d_call: TRBD1; cdr3_aa: CASSYQTGKGYEQYF; cdr3_nt: TGTGCCAGCAGTTACCAGACAGGGAAAGGCTACGAGCAGTACTTC
j_call: TRBJ2-2; clone_size: .; cdr3_length: 16; v_call: TRBV11-2; d_call: TRBD2; cdr3_aa: CASSLLAGVGTGELFF; cdr3_nt: TGCGCCAGCAGCCTATTAGCGGGAGTCGGCACCGGGGAGCTGTTTTTT
j_call: TRBJ2-5; clone_size: .; cdr3_length: 14; v_call: TRBV5-1; d_call: TRBD2; cdr3_aa: CASSQGLAGETQYF; cdr3_nt: TGCGCCAGCAGCCAGGGACTAGCTGGGGAGACCCAGTACTTC
j_call: TRBJ1-2; clone_size: .; cdr3_length: 15; v_call: TRBV19; d_call: .; cdr3_aa: CASKRAGEGEGGYTF; cdr3_nt: TGTGCCAGTAAGAGAGCCGGGGAGGGAGAAGGTGGCTACACCTTC
j_call: TRBJ2-2; clone_size: .; cdr3_length: 18; v_call: TRBV4-1; d_call: TRBD1; cdr3_aa: CASSQRTGGISNTGELFF; cdr3_nt: TGCGCCAGCAGCCAACGTACAGGGGGGATATCGAACACCGGGGAGCTGTTTTTT
j_call: TRBJ1-3; clone_size: .; cdr3_length: 13; v_call: TRBV5-1; d_call: .; cdr3_aa: CASRGGDGNTIYF; cdr3_nt: TGCGCCAGCAGGGGAGGGGACGGAAACACCATATATTTT
j_call: TRBJ1-5; clone_size: .; cdr3_length: 13; v_call: TRBV11-2; d_call: TRBD1; cdr3_aa: CASSFAGGQPQHF; cdr3_nt: TGTGCCAGCAGCTTTGCAGGGGGTCAGCCCCAGCATTTT
j_call: TRBJ1-1; clone_size: .; cdr3_length: 11; v_call: TRBV5-6; d_call: .; cdr3_aa: CASSLNGRTFF; cdr3_nt: TGTGCCAGCAGCTTGAATGGCAGAACTTTCTTT
j_call: TRBJ2-3; clone_size: .; cdr3_length: 15; v_call: TRBV25-1; d_call: .; cdr3_aa: CASSKRQGYTDTRYF; cdr3_nt: TGTGCCAGCAGCAAGAGGCAGGGATACACAGATACGCGGTATTTT
j_call: TRBJ2-1; clone_size: .; cdr3_length: 15; v_call: TRBV10-1; d_call: TRBD2; cdr3_aa: CASEKKREGLGEQFF; cdr3_nt: TGCGCCAGCGAGAAAAAGCGGGAGGGCCTGGGTGAGCAGTTCTTC
j_call: TRBJ2-3; clone_size: .; cdr3_length: 17; v_call: TRBV4-1; d_call: TRBD2; cdr3_aa: CASSPYDRAGPTNTQYF; cdr3_nt: TGCGCCAGCAGCCCTTACGACCGAGCGGGGCCCACGAATACGCAGTATTTT
j_call: TRBJ2-4; clone_size: .; cdr3_length: 15; v_call: TRBV2; d_call: TRBD1; cdr3_aa: CASSGTGGSKNIQYF; cdr3_nt: TGTGCCAGCAGTGGAACAGGGGGTTCCAAAAACATTCAGTACTTC
j_call: TRBJ2-1; clone_size: .; cdr3_length: 18; v_call: TRBV7-3; d_call: TRBD2; cdr3_aa: CASSLTSTSGIGYNEQFF; cdr3_nt: TGTGCCAGCAGCTTAACCTCGACTAGCGGTATTGGCTACAATGAGCAGTTCTTC
j_call: TRBJ2-1; clone_size: .; cdr3_length: 15; v_call: TRBV9; d_call: .; cdr3_aa: CASSVGWSSYNEQFF; cdr3_nt: TGTGCCAGCAGCGTAGGGTGGAGCTCCTACAATGAGCAGTTCTTC
j_call: TRBJ1-5; clone_size: .; cdr3_length: 15; v_call: TRBV15; d_call: TRBD1; cdr3_aa: CATSSRDSTNQPQHF; cdr3_nt: TGTGCCACCAGCAGTAGGGACAGCACCAATCAGCCCCAGCATTTT